Given below is one T cell receptor (beta chain) in context. What it binds is unknown. This record belongs to a study of cytotoxic CD8 clonotypes in ibrutinib-treated CLL. About the research overall: Patient counts were some 11 relapsed/refractory, about 14 treatment-naive and some 17 IGHV unmutated. Responses comprised around 24 partial and 2 complete; at median approximately 72 months, roughly 15 remained remitted and about twelve progressed. Study-level results: Baseline levels of clonality went above those of age-matched healthy donors and moved with circulating CD8+ T-cell counts. The public clonotypes identified were infrequent and showed contraction or stability on treatment.

CDR1 and CDR2 (germline): SGHVS, FNYEAQ. V gave up 1 base and J gave up 2 bases, with 9 bases separating them. CDR3 length equals 14 residues. Sequencing used immunoSEQ multiplex PCR; TCRdb keeps in-frame clones, though not all of them. The sample shows some 300,000 clones, just under 80% of them seen only once. The genes are TRBV7-6 and TRBJ2-7; D is uncertain. This TCR derives from a human donor with chronic lymphocytic leukemia. This specimen was PBMCs, taken before ibrutinib treatment. The CDR3 sequence: CASSLGTEAYEQYF. CDR3 sequence (DNA): TGTGCCAGCAGCTTAGGTACAGAGGCCTACGAGCAGTACTTC.